What follows is one T cell receptor (beta chain) and its context. The data derive from a study of shared clonotypes between healthy human individuals. V lost 3 bases and J lost 4; bases outside the gene matches: 5. The CDR3 covers 14 residues. Germline-derived CDR1 and CDR2 are SQVTM and ANQGSEA. The table came from immunoSEQ multiplex PCR; TCRdb's copy has only in-frame clones and leaves some out. The sample comprises over 1.5 million clones, approximately 98% of which are singletons, and 0.45% rests with the top ten. Source material: naive CD4+ T cells sorted from blood. Subset meaning: CD45RA+ positively selected. This chain links TRBV29-1 with TRBJ2-1; TRBD2 matches at 8 bases. This clonotype was obtained from a man aged 25-45 years in good health. This CDR3 reads CSVESQREYNEQFF. The CDR3 DNA sequence: TGCAGCGTTGAGTCCCAGCGGGAGTACAATGAGCAGTTCTTC.